Below, 22 T cell receptor beta chains from the same sample are listed, as sequenced in a study of patients and donors after allogeneic stem cell transplantation. TCRdb recomputed calls from the RT-PCR reads with MiXCR, one row per CDR3 protein. The sample has 150,000 to 200,000 distinct CDR3 sequences, about 24% seen once. Sequenced sample: blood, either unsorted or a sorted T cell fraction (not recorded which). The receptors shown here come from a human donor who was either an allogeneic HSCT recipient or a stem cell or donor lymphocyte infusion donor (not recorded which). It is not recorded whose cells these are; they may come from a transplant donor.

This rearrangement joins TRBV6-5 to TRBJ2-1; D uncertain. The V end was cut by 0 bases, the J end by 4 bases, with 10 bases between. The CDR3 consists of 15 residues. Germline V gene data show CDR1 as MNHEY and CDR2 as SVGAGI. The CDR3 DNA reads as TGTGCCAGCAGTTACTCTTGGGCCCCATACAATGAGCAGTTCTTC. As protein: CASSYSWAPYNEQFF.

The V and J genes are TRBV20-1 and TRBJ2-7, with 8 bases matching TRBD1. The CDR3 extends over 15 amino acids. Germline V lookup: CDR1 DFQATT, CDR2 SNEGSKA (reference sequence). Germline trimming cut 0 bases from V and 1 base from J; bases unmatched to any gene: 5. Here the CDR3 reads CSARDLGQASYEQYF. The CDR3 DNA sequence: TGCAGTGCTAGAGATCTGGGACAGGCGTCCTACGAGCAGTACTTC.

This chain links TRBV27 with TRBJ1-5; D is ambiguous. The CDR3 contains 17 residues. V was clipped by 7 bases and J by 4 bases, with 23 bases between them. The V gene's germline CDR1 is MNHEY and CDR2 SMNVEV (reference sequence). This CDR3 reads CASTRPPAPIRNQPQHF. CDR3 nucleotide sequence: TGTGCCAGCACCCGTCCCCCGGCCCCTATAAGGAATCAGCCCCAGCATTTT.

The CDR3 DNA reads as TGTGCCAGCAGGAACCCGTTCGGGGGATACAATGAGCAGTTCTTC. Its translation: CASRNPFGGYNEQFF. The chain carries TRBV7-6 and TRBJ2-1, with a possible D match to TRBD2 (6 bases). The CDR3 is 15 residues long. Deletions cut 6 bases from V and 4 bases from J, with 16 bases between. Germline CDR1 is SGHVS and CDR2 is FNYEAQ.

V and J are TRBV5-1 and TRBJ1-1, with a possible D match to TRBD1 (6 bases). V lost 5 bases, J lost 7 bases, and 15 bases lay in between. There are 13 residues in the CDR3. Germline-derived CDR1 and CDR2 are SGHRS and YFSETQ. The CDR3 is CASRSQGPYEAFF. The DNA for the CDR3 is TGCGCCAGCAGGTCACAGGGACCCTATGAAGCTTTCTTT. Based on the CDR3 plus reference TRBV5-1 and TRBJ1-1, the full variable domain is KAGVTQTPRYLIKTRGQQVTLSCSPISGHRSVSWYQQTPGQGLQFLFEYFSETQRNKGNFPGRFSGRQFSNSRSEMNVSTLELGDSALYLCASRSQGPYEAFFGQGTRLTVV.

This clonotype appeared many times. This sequence joins TRBV29-1 and TRBJ1-1, with a possible D match to TRBD1 (5 bases). Per the germline V gene, CDR1 is SQVTM and CDR2 is ANQGSEA. The V gene lost 4 bases and the J gene lost 4 bases, with 13 bases spanning the gap. The CDR3 contains 13 residues. The CDR3 nucleotides read TGCAGCGTTGTGAGGGGAAGATCCACTGAAGCTTTCTTT. Protein product: CSVVRGRSTEAFF.

This clonotype came up a few times. The chain employs TRBV11-2 and TRBJ1-4; no clear D gene. The germline V gene encodes CDR1 SGHAT and CDR2 FQNNGV. There are 18 residues in the CDR3. Trimming cost V 4 bases and J 8 bases, with 26 bases left between them. CDR3 sequence: CASSSFKGRPRKEEKLFF. The CDR3 region has the DNA TGTGCCAGCAGCTCATTCAAGGGCCGCCCGCGCAAGGAAGAAAAACTGTTTTTT.

This clonotype has just a few counts. The chain is built from TRBV5-1 and TRBJ2-7; D possibly matches TRBD1 or TRBD2 (6 bases each). In germline, CDR1 is SGHRS, CDR2 YFSETQ. The CDR3 has 19 residues. V was shortened by 2 bases and J by 4 bases, with 28 bases between the two germline ends. CDR3 sequence: CASSLRPPEKGGPLYEQYF. In nucleotides, the CDR3 is TGCGCCAGCAGCTTACGCCCTCCTGAGAAGGGGGGTCCTTTGTACGAGCAGTACTTC.

This chain uses TRBV20-1 with TRBJ2-1; 7 bases fit TRBD2. Germline lookup yields CDR1 DFQATT and CDR2 SNEGSKA (reference sequence). V lost 0 bases and J lost 3; bases outside the gene matches: 5. CDR3 size: 15 residues. CDR3 DNA: TGCAGTGCTAGAGATCTAGCGGAGGGCTACAATGAGCAGTTCTTC. It yields the protein CSARDLAEGYNEQFF.

The chain recombines TRBV5-1 with TRBJ1-2; 8 positions match TRBD1. The junction had 8 bases not matched to a gene; V was cut back by 2 bases and J by 8 bases. The CDR3 runs to 14 residues. Germline V gene lookup returns CDR1 SGHRS and CDR2 YFSETQ. The CDR3 here is CASSFPGQGYGYTF. The CDR3 DNA is TGCGCCAGCAGCTTCCCTGGACAGGGCTACGGCTACACCTTC.

This clonotype was counted ten times or more. The chain links TRBV5-1 to TRBJ1-1; D is possibly TRBD1 (6 bases). The germline V and J ends were trimmed by 0 bases and 7 bases, with 19 bases remaining between them. Germline V CDR1 and CDR2: SGHRS, YFSETQ. The CDR3 covers 16 residues. CDR3 sequence reads: CASSLVWDTGSHEAFF. The CDR3 coding sequence is TGCGCCAGCAGCTTGGTATGGGACACAGGAAGTCATGAAGCTTTCTTT.

The table lists this clonotype with a few counts. This chain connects TRBV29-1 to TRBJ1-4; no definite D call. Germline assignment: CDR1 SQVTM and CDR2 ANQGSEA. The CDR3 is 12 residues long. Trimming took off 4 bases at V and 8 bases at J, with 11 bases between the two ends. In DNA, the CDR3 is TGCAGCGTTGGGTTTCTTGAGGAAAAACTGTTTTTT. Translation: CSVGFLEEKLFF.

This clonotype was counted ten times or more. The J gene is TRBJ1-1, the V gene TRBV3-1; TRBD1 matches 7 bases. The CDR3 extends over 13 amino acids. Germline CDR1 is LGHDT and CDR2 is YNNKEL (reference sequence). With V trimmed by 4 bases and J by 1 base, 0 bases remained unmatched. The CDR3 DNA follows: TGTGCCAGCAGCCGGACAGGGAACACTGAAGCTTTCTTT. Its protein product is CASSRTGNTEAFF.

This clonotype was detected a few times. The chain uses TRBV29-1 and TRBJ2-3; 8 bases fit TRBD1. Unmatched junction bases numbered 4, after V lost 2 bases and J lost 0 bases. Germline CDR1 and CDR2: SQVTM and ANQGSEA. There are 15 residues in the CDR3. CDR3 sequence reads: CSVESWTGSTDTQYF. CDR3 coding DNA: TGCAGCGTTGAAAGCTGGACAGGGAGCACAGATACGCAGTATTTT.

Notes on this clonotype: At one end the junction does not follow the germline gene, possibly because of a read error. V usage is TRBV7-2 and J usage is TRBJ1-2, with D unclear. There are 16 residues in the CDR3. The V gene's germline CDR1 is SGHTA and CDR2 FQGNSA. The CDR3 here is CVSSSLTAILNYGYTF. CDR3 in DNA: TGTGTCAGCAGCTCCCTTACGGCGATACTTAACTATGGCTACACCTTC.

This clonotype was seen only a few times. This chain links TRBV12-3 or TRBV12-4 with TRBJ2-7; D is unclear. The CDR3 contains 16 residues. Between the trimmed V and J ends, which lost 6 bases and 0 bases, there was a span of 18 bases. This chain's CDR3 is CASRDPRRRSSYEQYF. CDR3 DNA sequence: TGTGCCAGCAGGGACCCCCGGCGGCGAAGCTCCTACGAGCAGTACTTC.

CDR3 sequence: CSARDATETSYEQYF. The DNA for the CDR3 is TGCAGTGCTAGAGATGCGACAGAGACTTCCTACGAGCAGTACTTC. The gene calls are TRBV20-1 and TRBJ2-7; possibly TRBD1 for D (5 bases). There are 15 residues in the CDR3. From germline, CDR1 is DFQATT and CDR2 SNEGSKA (reference sequence). V was cut by 0 bases and J by 1 base, with 13 bases left in between.

A few counts support this clonotype. The chain uses TRBV29-1 and TRBJ2-7; possibly TRBD1 or TRBD2 for D (5 bases each). With 3 bases removed from V and 3 bases from J, the gap between germline ends came to 12 bases. The germline CDR1 and CDR2 sequences are SQVTM and ANQGSEA. This CDR3 contains 13 residues. The CDR3 is CSVEYGDGYEQYF. The CDR3 region has the DNA TGCAGCGTTGAGTATGGGGACGGCTACGAGCAGTACTTC.

This chain uses TRBV12-3 or TRBV12-4 with TRBJ2-4; either TRBD1 or TRBD2 may fit D (5 bases each). CDR3 length: 14 amino acids. V was shortened by 7 bases and J by 5 bases, with 15 bases between the two germline ends. The CDR3 nucleotides are TGTGCCAGCACCACCCGGGGCAGAGAAAACATTCAGTACTTC. Protein product: CASTTRGRENIQYF.

This chain joins TRBV3-1 and TRBJ2-7; 10 bases line up with TRBD2. CDR1 LGHDT and CDR2 YNNKEL come from the germline V gene (reference sequence). This CDR3 comprises 13 residues. Losses at the gene ends were 1 base for V and 6 bases for J; bases not matched to a gene: 0. CDR3 sequence: CASSQGTSGEQYF. As DNA, the CDR3 is TGTGCCAGCAGCCAAGGGACTAGCGGCGAGCAGTACTTC.

This clonotype has just one count. The J gene is TRBJ1-6, the V gene TRBV20-1, with 9 bases fitting TRBD1. Trimming removed 6 bases from V and 7 bases from J; junction bases left unmatched: 7. In germline, CDR1 is DFQATT, CDR2 SNEGSKA (reference sequence). The CDR3 totals 14 residues. The CDR3 reads CSAFDRGWNSPLHF. Written as DNA, the CDR3 is TGCAGTGCGTTCGACAGGGGGTGGAATTCACCCCTCCACTTT.

This clonotype was counted at least ten times. The rearrangement uses TRBV5-1 and TRBJ1-1, with a weak D call TRBD1 (6 bases). This CDR3 has 13 residues. Germline assignment: CDR1 SGHRS and CDR2 YFSETQ. V was cut by 3 bases and J by 5 bases, with 11 bases left in between. DNA of the CDR3: TGCGCCAGCAGCTACCGGGACATTACTGAAGCTTTCTTT. This translates into CASSYRDITEAFF. Drawing the rest from reference TRBV5-1 and TRBJ1-1, the complete variable domain is KAGVTQTPRYLIKTRGQQVTLSCSPISGHRSVSWYQQTPGQGLQFLFEYFSETQRNKGNFPGRFSGRQFSNSRSEMNVSTLELGDSALYLCASSYRDITEAFFGQGTRLTVV.